The clone carrying this T cell receptor (beta chain) was detected once. The sample is drawn from a study of shared clonotypes between healthy human individuals. The CDR3 has 14 residues. Germline V lookup: CDR1 SGHRS, CDR2 YFSETQ. V gave up 1 base and J gave up 5 bases, with 13 bases separating them. Bulk PBMC genomic DNA spanned ten immunoSEQ deep plates. Sequencing used immunoSEQ multiplex PCR; TCRdb keeps in-frame clones, though not all of them. Of about 600,000 clones in the sample, around 76% were seen once. Unsorted samples relied on tens of millions of PBMCs, which served as the source of genomic DNA.

The chain combines TRBV5-1 with TRBJ2-7; D could derive from TRBD1 or TRBD2 (5 bases each). This receptor was identified in a woman in her thirties or forties in good health. Some clones in this sample may be carry-over from other donors' samples. The sequencing input was PBMCs. The CDR3 spells CASSLRDRSHEQYF. The CDR3 DNA reads TGCGCCAGCAGCTTGAGGGACCGGAGCCACGAGCAGTACTTC.